This T cell receptor (beta chain) was observed in a study of cytomegalovirus exposure and HLA in healthy donors (TCRdb year 2017). As for the study more broadly: In an earlier analysis of some 610 of the donors, less than 350 Gb of sequence data and approximately 100 million unique TCR beta sequences from about 190 million T cells were reported. Genome-wide SNP genotypes for about three fifths of the roughly 670 donors were used in a later genetic analysis, which treated that subset as a discovery cohort. Besides the first cohort of some 670 subjects, a separate validation cohort made up of around 120 different subjects was used. Typing coverage varied by locus: about 620-630 donors for A, B, C, DRB1 and DQB1; some 520 for DQA1; approximately 570 for DPA1; 450 to 480 for DPB1. In an earlier analysis of 587 of the donors, high-throughput TCR beta sequencing was used to judge whether each TCR beta V gene segment behaved as functional or pseudogenic. A later analysis re-examined previously published TCR beta repertoires from 600 to 700 donors and added high-resolution HLA genotyping to investigate patterns of TCR occurrence. In the later analysis, no new phenotypic data were used to find candidate immune exposures; instead, reliance was placed on TCR beta sequences and their occurrence across donors. Both class I and class II loci were covered by HLA typing, at four-digit resolution. The study used immunosequencing to profile the T cell repertoires of 666 subjects and linked those repertoires to cytomegalovirus serostatus. Across about 380 genotyped donors of the cohort, an average of roughly 250,000 unique TCR beta nucleotide sequences per donor were sequenced, and around 20% of those sequences were non-productive. Approximately 300 gigabases of sequencing data and approximately 91 million unique TCR sequences made up an early release that covered several hundred HLA-typed donors. Among the roughly 380 genotyped donors, more than 70% belonged to the genetic ancestry cluster associated with self-reported Caucasian donors. Every repertoire in the discovery cohort had been generated on one and the same sequencing platform. Roughly 5 DR-DQ haplotypes were handled as single units for association and clustering, since linkage in the cohort was strong. High-throughput TCR immunosequencing, statistical association of individual TCRs with disease status, and machine learning were combined to predict cytomegalovirus infection status. Donor age, sex, ethnicity and CMV serostatus were compiled alongside the repertoire data. The study was designed to test whether signatures of past pathogen exposure could be identified by cataloging public T cell receptors. Summary of the overall study and its limitations: Compared with the approximately 700-donor mean, donors in an Asian-associated ancestry cluster had fewer N-insertions in productive TCRs, according to a later genetic analysis. A later analysis associated 16,951 TCR beta sequences with specific HLA alleles at a false discovery rate of 0.05. Linkage disequilibrium might explain the correlated functional status among segregating V segments, but an unknown experimental factor could not be excluded. In a later analysis, most CMV-associated TCR beta chains were found to appear HLA-restricted, with HLA associations seemingly driven largely by CMV exposure. Presence/absence analyses assumed roughly uniform sequencing depth across donors, an assumption that may not hold. In a later genetic analysis, a missense DCLRE1C variant was associated with V-gene and J-gene trimming of TCR beta chains, and the association was replicated in an independent cohort. In an earlier analysis of more than 450 of the donors, most TCR beta V segments were observed in productive rearrangements about 90% or about 30% of the time, broadly matching IMGT annotations. A total of fewer than 200 TCR beta chains were listed by the study as associated with cytomegalovirus. The authors suggested that the approach could potentially be extended to other disease states and immunological phenotypes. Strong co-occurrence of HLA alleles, especially DR and DQ, made assigning TCR associations to individual alleles difficult. In vitro tests confirmed that a few of the cytomegalovirus-associated TCR beta chains recognize cytomegalovirus antigens. A later analysis found that HLA-associated TCR beta chains were more clonally expanded and had lower generation probabilities than equally common non-associated chains. Across donors, most TCR sequences were observed very rarely, whereas some public TCRs were present in many individuals. A further reported finding was that TCR beta sequences accurately predicted the HLA-A and HLA-B alleles for most subjects in the first cohort. The cohort was sequenced for TCR beta chains only, and without alpha or paired-chain data the features that could be detected were limited. According to a later analysis, parvovirus B19, influenza, CMV and Epstein-Barr virus appeared linked to several top co-occurrence clusters. The classifier was reported to diagnose cytomegalovirus status with high specificity and sensitivity in both the original cohort and the validation cohort. Because counts were too low, roughly 17 rarely observed V segments, including chromosome 9 orphons, were left out of the earlier analysis of 587 of the donors. A later analysis found that TCR association rates varied across HLA loci, with DRB1 alleles showing the most associated TCRs and HLA-C alleles the fewest. The only immune exposure information available for the cohort was CMV serostatus. The 87-base-pair reads could not distinguish some IMGT-functional V segments, including TRBV6-2 and TRBV6-3, so those segments were excluded. A group of highly shared sequence variants was considered likely to be a technical artifact of the sequencing pipeline. Because HLA typing was unavailable for some donors at each locus, only the typed subset was used in association tests.

A remark on this clone: No antigen is known for it. One junction end does not reproduce the germline sequence, and a read error may be involved.

Library prep was done by the immunoSEQ multiplex PCR assay. A mixture of 60 forward primers for TCR Vbeta segments and 13 reverse primers for TCR Jbeta segments was used in the multiplex PCR. Amplification of the CDR3 region of rearranged TCR beta genes was performed with a multiplex PCR assay on genomic DNA. On the Illumina HiSeq System, the amplified TCR beta libraries were sequenced as 87-base-pair reads. As for the original processing: A later analysis tallied tens of millions of unique TCR beta chains across the 700 or so repertoires, and about 12 million of those chains were shared by two or more donors. To remove PCR and sequencing errors, raw reads were error-corrected and collapsed into unique sequences using a nearest-neighbor algorithm that merged closely related sequences. CDR3 sequences were aligned to IMGT reference sequences to assign V, D and J gene segments. For a sequence to be retained, a match of at least six nucleotides was required to both a V gene segment and a J gene segment. A rearrangement was called productive if the CDR3 had no stop codons and remained in frame with V and J, and every other rearrangement was called non-productive. CDR3 was defined according to IMGT convention as the region running from the second conserved V-encoded cysteine to the conserved J-encoded phenylalanine. The earlier analysis of a few hundred of the donors excluded sequences that lacked an unambiguous match to a single V gene segment. In an earlier analysis of more than 500 of the donors, a V segment was called functional when productive rearrangements were above 56.7%, and segregating when the standard deviation between donors exceeded 5%. A statistical classification framework was built for diagnosing cytomegalovirus status from the catalog of TCR beta chain sequences. In a later analysis, TCR nucleotide sequences were compared against IMGT/GENE-DB human TR gene sequences so that V and J genes could be assigned. In a later analysis, CDR3 sequences and most-parsimonious VDJ recombination scenarios were assigned using the TCRdist pipeline. In a later analysis, every TCR beta chain was defined by the combination of its CDR3 amino acid sequence and its V-gene family, and reads without a unique V-gene family were dropped. To address suspected cross-contamination and a sequencing artifact, a later analysis removed a few hundred highly shared, low-generation-probability nucleotide sequences. In a later analysis, a clonal expansion index for each public chain was calculated from normalized within-repertoire ranks of inferred template counts. In a later analysis, generation probabilities were computed with a VDJ recombination model fitted to out-of-frame rearrangements, and the resulting probabilities were checked against IGoR. A later analysis scored TCR-TCR, TCR-HLA and TCR-CMV co-occurrence with hypergeometric tests, applying a repertoire-size bias correction to TCR pairs. To estimate false discovery rates, a later analysis permuted the HLA or CMV assignments 20 times. In a later analysis, co-occurring TCRs were grouped with DBSCAN, and TCRdist sequence similarity was added when clustering was performed within HLA-allele-positive subsets. Repertoires with fewer than 30,000 or more than 120,000 public chains, plus five repertoires with anomalous nucleotide sharing, were excluded from co-occurrence clustering. TCRdb limited this immuneACCESS table to in-frame rearrangements with V and J called. A share of clones is missing; checked studies link under half to unresolved V genes, and the rest is unexplained. That table gives V, J and clone size, and the DNA gave D and trimming. The sample has nearly 110,000 clones on record, roughly 80% of them singletons. The ten top clones hold 3% to 4.5% of the sample.

The cohort was made up of hundreds of healthy bone marrow donors. At the time of sampling, all cohort members were nominally healthy, though unrecorded immune exposures were likely present. The donor tested CMV seronegative, placing the donor among the 350 or so seronegative members of the cohort. Each donor provided a peripheral blood sample, and peripheral blood mononuclear cells were used for TCR beta sequencing. Genomic DNA was extracted from the blood cell samples with the Qiagen DNeasy Blood Extraction Kit. The germline V gene (reference sequence) yields SEHNR for CDR1 and FQNEAQ for CDR2. Counted from cysteine to phenylalanine, this CDR3 has 12 amino acids. Only the CDR3 portion is preserved as DNA: 36 bases, with reading frame beginning at the first base.

The sequence was collected from a man between 60 and 75 years old in good health and CMV-seronegative. Material for sequencing was PBMCs. The receptor chain draws on TRBV7-9 and TRBJ2-3; a stretch of 7 junction bases matches TRBD1. The CDR3 region has the sequence CSSSLQGDTQYF. The nucleotide sequence reads as follows: TGTTCCAGCAGCTTACAGGGGGATACGCAGTATTTT. Beyond the CDR3, the reference TRBV7-9 and TRBJ2-3 genes provide the residues; the full variable domain reads: DTGVSQNPRHKITKRGQNVTFRCDPISEHNRLYWYRQTLGQGPEFLTYFQNEAQLEKSRLLSDRFSAERPKGSFSTLEIQRTEQGDSAMYLCSSSLQGDTQYFGPGTRLTVL.